The 15 T cell receptor beta chains presented below share a single source sample, sequenced in a study of graft-versus-host responses after intestinal transplantation. These receptors have no identified antigens. Only in-frame clones appear in the TCRdb table, and some are missing; sequencing was by immunoSEQ multiplex PCR. Of about 81,000 clones listed, more than 85% were seen once; the top ten hold 0.35%. The material sequenced was unstimulated CD4+ T cells sorted from spleen or lymph node cells, taken before transplant. The receptor source for this set is a human donor who was the organ donor for an intestinal transplant.

The V call is TRBV6-1, the J call TRBJ2-7; 9 bases fit TRBD1. The length of the CDR3 is 14 residues. Looked up from germline, CDR1 is MNHNS and CDR2 is SASEGT. V trimming: 4 bases; J trimming: 0 bases; junction bases outside the gene matches: 1. The CDR3 reads CASSVTGGSYEQYF. In DNA form, the CDR3 reads TGTGCCAGCAGTGTGACAGGGGGCTCCTACGAGCAGTACTTC.

This rearrangement joins TRBV27 to TRBJ2-3; TRBD2 is a possible D gene (6 bases). Germline lookup yields CDR1 MNHEY and CDR2 SMNVEV (reference sequence). The V and J ends lost 8 bases and 2 bases respectively, with 17 bases between them. The CDR3 totals 15 residues. The CDR3 region is CASGRVAANTDTQYF. The CDR3, as DNA: TGTGCCAGCGGTAGAGTAGCGGCTAACACAGATACGCAGTATTTT.

V and J are TRBV28 and TRBJ1-5, with D maybe TRBD1 (6 bases). The CDR3 extends over 17 amino acids. Per the germline V gene, CDR1 is MDHEN and CDR2 is SYDVKM. The V end lost 3 bases, the J end lost 4 bases, and 19 bases lay between the germline ends. The CDR3 DNA follows: TGTGCCAGCAGTTTCCCCGTCGGACAGAGTTTAAATCAGCCCCAGCATTTT. It encodes CASSFPVGQSLNQPQHF.

The V gene is TRBV5-1, the J gene TRBJ1-2, with 12 bases aligning to TRBD1. There are 15 residues in the CDR3. J gave up 4 bases and V 2 bases, and 3 bases lay outside the gene matches. Germline V CDR1 and CDR2: SGHRS, YFSETQ. In DNA form, the CDR3 reads TGCGCCAGCAGCTTCGGGACAGGGGGCATCTATGGCTACACCTTC. Amino acid sequence: CASSFGTGGIYGYTF.

This clone appeared once. The chain carries TRBV9 and TRBJ1-2; no clear D. Per germline, CDR1 SGDLS and CDR2 YYNGEE. The CDR3 sequence is 14 residues long. Deletions cut 5 bases from V and 0 bases from J, with 11 bases between. This CDR3 reads CASSKDGANYGYTF. CDR3 nucleotides: TGTGCCAGCAGTAAAGACGGGGCTAACTATGGCTACACCTTC.

A word on this clone: The junction departs from the called germline gene at one end, perhaps through a read error. The V gene is TRBV7-7, the J gene TRBJ2-7, with D possibly matching TRBD2 (6 bases). The CDR3 sequence is 13 residues long. Germline assignment: CDR1 SSHAT and CDR2 FNYEAQ (reference sequence). The DNA of the CDR3 is TGTGCTAGCAGCTTAGCGGAGAGCTACGAGCAGTACTTC. This encodes CASSLAESYEQYF.

V is TRBV18 and J is TRBJ2-7; TRBD2 matches 14 bases. Germline V gives CDR1 KGHSH, CDR2 LQKENI. This CDR3 comprises 15 residues. V was clipped by 3 bases and J by 5 bases; unmatched bases: 3. This CDR3 reads CASSPTSGRAHEQYF. In DNA form, the CDR3 reads TGTGCCAGCTCACCGACTAGCGGGAGGGCCCACGAGCAGTACTTC.

The chain carries TRBV13 and TRBJ1-1; D unresolved. The CDR3 totals 16 residues. Trimming shortened V by 0 bases and J by 1 base, and 12 bases separated the two germline ends. Germline V gene lookup returns CDR1 PRHDT and CDR2 FYEKMQ (reference sequence). For the CDR3, the DNA is TGTGCCAGCAGCTTAGGGCCCGGGAGTGGGAACACTGAAGCTTTCTTT. Translated: CASSLGPGSGNTEAFF. The whole variable domain, filled in from reference TRBV13 and TRBJ1-1, reads AAGVIQSPRHLIKEKRETATLKCYPIPRHDTVYWYQQGPGQDPQFLISFYEKMQSDKGSIPDRFSAQQFSDYHSELNMSSLELGDSALYFCASSLGPGSGNTEAFFGQGTRLTVV.

The genes are TRBV19 and TRBJ1-6; the match to TRBD1 covers 7 bases. Germline CDR1 reads LNHDA; CDR2 reads SQIVND (reference sequence). CDR3 length: 15 residues. Trimming at V came to 6 bases and at J to 0 bases, leaving 2 bases not matched to a gene. CDR3 DNA sequence: TGTGCCAGTAGCACAGGGGCCTCCTATAATTCACCCCTCCACTTT. This translates into CASSTGASYNSPLHF.

This rearrangement joins TRBV5-1 to TRBJ2-7; D uncertain. V shed 0 bases and J shed 2 bases, with 6 bases lying between them. Germline assignment: CDR1 SGHRS and CDR2 YFSETQ. CDR3 size: 13 residues. CDR3 amino acids: CASSLDIPYEQYF. The CDR3 DNA is TGCGCCAGCAGCTTGGACATTCCCTACGAGCAGTACTTC.

This chain uses TRBV28 with TRBJ2-3; the D gene is possibly TRBD2 (6 bases). Germline CDR1 reads MDHEN; CDR2 reads SYDVKM. V was pared by 3 bases and J by 6 bases, with 13 bases between. This CDR3 contains 14 residues. CDR3 nucleotide sequence: TGTGCCAGCAGTTTGGCCGGGAGTAGCGATACGCAGTATTTT. Translating it yields CASSLAGSSDTQYF.

The rearrangement links TRBV30 to TRBJ2-3; D might be TRBD1 (6 bases). Germline CDR1 is GTSNPN and CDR2 is SVGIG (reference sequence). The CDR3 has 13 amino acids. V gave up 5 bases and J gave up 4 bases, with 13 bases separating them. The CDR3 DNA sequence: TGTGCCTGGGTCCTAAAGGGGGCAGATACGCAGTATTTT. It specifies CAWVLKGADTQYF.

V usage is TRBV19 and J usage is TRBJ2-7; 10 bases agree with TRBD1. Trimming took 1 base from V and 3 from J; bases not matched to a gene: 3. CDR1 LNHDA and CDR2 SQIVND come from the germline V gene (reference sequence). The CDR3 spans 15 residues. CDR3 DNA: TGTGCCAGTAGTATAGGGGGGACAGGGGTCTACGAGCAGTACTTC. Protein: CASSIGGTGVYEQYF. Looking up the rest from reference TRBV19 and TRBJ2-7 gives the full variable domain: DGGITQSPKYLFRKEGQNVTLSCEQNLNHDAMYWYRQDPGQGLRLIYYSQIVNDFQKGDIAEGYSVSREKKESFPLTVTSAQKNPTAFYLCASSIGGTGVYEQYFGPGTRLTVT.

This sequence joins TRBV28 and TRBJ2-1; 10 nucleotides match TRBD2. Looked up from germline, CDR1 is MDHEN and CDR2 is SYDVKM. V lost 0 bases and J lost 3; bases outside the gene matches: 5. CDR3 size: 17 residues. The CDR3 DNA reads TGTGCCAGCAGTTTATGGGGTAGCGGGAGGAACTACAATGAGCAGTTCTTC. As protein: CASSLWGSGRNYNEQFF.

The V call is TRBV21-1, the J call TRBJ1-4; the table assigns TRBD1, which was not confirmed against the DNA. TRBV21-1 is given as a pseudogene. There are 17 residues in the CDR3. The CDR3 protein is CARTPGGDRGRNEKLFF. In DNA, the CDR3 is TGTGCCAGGACCCCGGGCGGGGACAGGGGGCGAAATGAAAAACTGTTTTTT.